A selection of T cell receptor beta chains follows, all from one sample in a study of Graves' ophthalmopathy and Graves' hyperthyroidism. One entry per CDR3 protein, called by TCRdb with MiXCR from the multiplex PCR reads. The sample lists roughly 50,000 distinct CDR3 sequences; approximately 50% were seen once. Sequencing was carried out using peripheral blood. These receptors came from an adult woman with Graves' ophthalmopathy. CDR3s include the opening cysteine and the closing phenylalanine or tryptophan. The D gene is left open where the match is weak. Rows may omit the clone size; those that give it use once, few, many or a size class.

v_gene	j_gene	d_gene	abundance	CDR3aa	CDR3nt
TRBV5-8	TRBJ2-7	TRBD2	many	CASSGQGTSGRSEQYF	TGTGCCAGCAGCGGACAGGGGACTAGCGGGAGGTCTGAGCAGTACTTC
TRBV20-1	TRBJ2-7	NA	once	CSAGRTEDFYEQYF	TGCAGTGCAGGGCGGACAGAGGATTTTTACGAGCAGTACTTT
TRBV28	TRBJ1-6	TRBD1	many	CASRATGGAHSPLHF	TGTGCCAGCAGAGCCACAGGGGGCGCGCATTCACCCCTCCACTTT
TRBV4-3	TRBJ2-3	NA	many	CASSQVVSVGAGTDTQYF	TGCGCCAGCAGCCAAGTGGTGTCGGTGGGAGCTGGCACAGATACGCAGTATTTT
TRBV28	TRBJ2-7	NA	many	CASRNYEQYF	TGTGCCAGCAGGAACTACGAGCAGTACTTC
TRBV19	TRBJ1-4	NA	NA	CASSYSATNEKLFF	TGTGCCAGTAGTTACAGTGCAACTAATGAAAAACTGTTTTTT
TRBV4-1	TRBJ2-7	TRBD2	many	CASSQVRSGRSYEQYF	TGCGCCAGCAGCCAAGTGCGTAGCGGGAGGTCCTACGAGCAGTACTTC
TRBV6-2/TRBV6-3	TRBJ1-2	NA	many	CASRQFGGYTF	TGTGCCAGCAGGCAGTTCGGGGGCTACACCTTC
TRBV29-1	TRBJ2-6	TRBD2	NA	CSVLPSGGAGANVLTF	TGCAGCGTGCTACCTAGCGGGGGCGCTGGGGCCAACGTCCTGACTTTC
TRBV11-3	TRBJ2-7	NA	once	CASSEIMGSYGQYF	TGTGCCAGCAGCGAGATTATGGGCTCCTACGGGCAGTACTTC
TRBV7-9	TRBJ2-1	NA	NA	CASSLAGGGNNEQFF	TGTGCCAGCAGCTTAGCGGGAGGGGGGAACAATGAGCAGTTCTTC
TRBV9	TRBJ2-1	NA	many	CASSIEGLNNEQFF	TGTGCCAGCTCCATCGAGGGTTTAAACAATGAGCAGTTCTTC
TRBV7-9	TRBJ2-3	NA	many	CASSLESTDTQYF	TGTGCCAGCAGCTTAGAAAGCACAGATACGCAGTATTTT
TRBV15	TRBJ2-3	TRBD2	few	CATSRALGTSGRTDTQYF	TGTGCCACCAGCAGAGCTCTTGGGACTAGCGGGAGGACAGATACGCAGTATTTT
TRBV29-1	TRBJ1-2	NA	NA	CSVVGGDYGYTF	TGCAGCGTTGTTGGAGGGGACTATGGCTACACCTTC
TRBV10-3	TRBJ1-6	NA	few	CAISESEASPLHF	TGTGCCATCAGTGAGTCGGAGGCTTCACCCCTCCACTTT
TRBV29-1	TRBJ1-5	NA	NA	CSVVLTYDNQPQHF	TGCAGCGTTGTTCTAACCTATGACAATCAGCCCCAGCATTTT
TRBV7-2	TRBJ2-7	TRBD1	NA	CASSRDRAYEQYF	TGTGCCAGCAGCCGGGACAGGGCCTACGAGCAGTACTTC
TRBV7-2	TRBJ1-5	NA	many	CASSYRDKNQPQHF	TGTGCCAGCAGCTACCGGGACAAAAATCAGCCCCAGCATTTT
TRBV9	TRBJ2-7	TRBD2	many	CASSSGTSGRGNEQYF	TGTGCCAGCAGCTCTGGGACTAGCGGGAGAGGTAACGAGCAGTACTTC
TRBV7-2	TRBJ1-3	NA	NA	CASSLGPADTQYFGPGTIYF	NA
TRBV14	TRBJ2-7	TRBD2	NA	CASSQLNRASGSVYEQYF	TGTGCCAGCAGCCAGCTGAACCGGGCTAGCGGGAGCGTCTACGAGCAGTACTTC
TRBV19	TRBJ1-5	NA	many	CASSNQAKPQHF	TGTGCCAGTAGTAACCAGGCGAAGCCCCAGCATTTT
TRBV28	TRBJ2-7	TRBD2	few	CASSFGLAGLPHSYEQYF	TGTGCCAGCAGTTTCGGGCTAGCGGGACTTCCCCACTCCTACGAGCAGTACTTC
TRBV24-1	TRBJ1-1	NA	NA	CATSETSGTEAFF	TGTGCCACCAGTGAGACTAGCGGGACTGAAGCTTTCTTT
TRBV29-1	TRBJ1-2	NA	medium-sized	CSVDGTAYGYTF	TGCAGCGTGGACGGGACTGCCTATGGCTACACCTTC
TRBV7-3	TRBJ2-1	TRBD2	NA	CASSSLGSGGEEQFF	TGTGCCAGCAGCTCCCTCGGTAGCGGGGGAGAAGAGCAGTTCTTC
TRBV9	TRBJ2-6	NA	NA	CASSEDTHPTGGNVLTF	TGTGCCAGCAGCGAGGACACCCACCCCACTGGGGGCAACGTCCTGACTTTC
TRBV19	TRBJ1-4	NA	NA	CASSPSGTSTNEKLFF	TGTGCCAGTAGTCCCTCGGGGACGTCAACTAATGAAAAACTGTTTTTT
TRBV15	TRBJ2-3	NA	once	CATSEGKGEIADTQYF	TGTGCCACCAGCGAAGGGAAGGGGGAGATCGCAGATACGCAGTATTTT
TRBV20-1	TRBJ2-1	TRBD2	once	CSAKLAGAPSAFF	TGCAGTGCCAAACTAGCGGGAGCCCCGAGTGCGTTCTTC